The entry below describes one T cell receptor (beta chain). Measured with immunoSEQ multiplex PCR; TCRdb has only the in-frame clones, and not every one. The sample holds 90,000 to 100,000 clones; around 67% are singletons and the top ten take around 23%. This sample was included in a study of blood T cell repertoires in COVID-19. Study in general: Samples representing acute and convalescent COVID-19 were sourced from the United States, Italy and Spain.

This CDR3 contains 15 residues. The junction had 7 bases not matched to a gene; V was cut back by 8 bases and J by 4 bases. Germline V gives CDR1 KGHSH, CDR2 LQKENI. The clonotype was recovered from a woman aged 60-75 years in a cohort sampled during active or convalescent COVID-19. Sequencing was performed on peripheral blood. The chain combines TRBV18 with TRBJ2-4; 11 nucleotides line up with TRBD2. The CDR3 spells CASALAGAPKNIQYF. The DNA for the CDR3 is TGTGCCAGCGCACTAGCGGGGGCCCCTAAAAACATTCAGTACTTC.